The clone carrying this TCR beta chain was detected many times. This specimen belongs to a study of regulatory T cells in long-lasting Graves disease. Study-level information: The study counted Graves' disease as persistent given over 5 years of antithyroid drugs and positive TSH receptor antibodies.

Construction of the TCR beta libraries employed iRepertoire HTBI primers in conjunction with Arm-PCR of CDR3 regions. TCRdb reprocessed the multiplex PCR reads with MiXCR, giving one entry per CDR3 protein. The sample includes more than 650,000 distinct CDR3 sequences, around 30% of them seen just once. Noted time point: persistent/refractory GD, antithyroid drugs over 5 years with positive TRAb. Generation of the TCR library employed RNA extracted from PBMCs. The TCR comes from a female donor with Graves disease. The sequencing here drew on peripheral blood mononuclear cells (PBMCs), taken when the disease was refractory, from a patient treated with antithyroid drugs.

CDR3 sequence (DNA): TGTGCCAGCAGGGGGGCAGGGGAGGGAACTGAAGCTTTCTTT. Translation: CASRGAGEGTEAFF. The V gene is TRBV28, the J gene TRBJ1-1; the D gene is possibly TRBD1 (6 bases). V dropped 6 bases and J dropped 5 bases, with 16 bases sitting between them. The CDR3 length is 14 residues. Per the germline V gene, CDR1 is MDHEN and CDR2 is SYDVKM.